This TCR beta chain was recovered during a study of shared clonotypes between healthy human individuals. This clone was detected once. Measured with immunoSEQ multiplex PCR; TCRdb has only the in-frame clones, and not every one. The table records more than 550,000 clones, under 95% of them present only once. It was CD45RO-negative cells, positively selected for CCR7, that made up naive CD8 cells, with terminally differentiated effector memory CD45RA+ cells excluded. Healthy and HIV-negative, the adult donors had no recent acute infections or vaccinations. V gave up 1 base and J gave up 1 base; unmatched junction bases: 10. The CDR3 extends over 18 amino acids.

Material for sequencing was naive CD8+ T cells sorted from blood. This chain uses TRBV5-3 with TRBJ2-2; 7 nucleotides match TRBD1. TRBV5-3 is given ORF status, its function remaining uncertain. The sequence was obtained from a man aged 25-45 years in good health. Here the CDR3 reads CARSLNDGRQGNTGELFF. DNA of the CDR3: TGTGCCAGAAGCTTGAACGATGGACGACAGGGGAACACCGGGGAGCTGTTTTTT.